The following is a T cell receptor (beta chain) sequence with its context. A heparinised blood draw that averaged about 100 mL was obtained once from each donor. Sorted populations were all over 95% pure. The sample comes from a study of beta chain features in type 1 diabetes. Trimming shortened V by 2 bases and J by 0 bases, and 17 bases separated the two germline ends. The CDR3 is 17 amino acids. Reverse transcribing all isolated RNA meant expressed TCRB transcripts were sequenced. Clones were sequenced by immunoSEQ multiplex PCR, and TCRdb holds only the in-frame ones, with some missing. The repertoire holds some 360,000 clones, around a fifth seen once, with around 0.04% in the top ten.

The genes are TRBV6-7 and TRBJ2-7; tentative D call: TRBD1 (5 bases). TRBV6-7 is sorted into the ORF group, with uncertain function. The clonotype originates from a woman between 18 and 29 years old in good health. The specimen was naive CD4+ T cells from blood. Here the CDR3 reads CASSYRGPRLSSYEQYF. The CDR3 coding sequence is TGTGCCAGCAGTTACAGGGGCCCCCGTCTGAGCTCCTACGAGCAGTACTTC.